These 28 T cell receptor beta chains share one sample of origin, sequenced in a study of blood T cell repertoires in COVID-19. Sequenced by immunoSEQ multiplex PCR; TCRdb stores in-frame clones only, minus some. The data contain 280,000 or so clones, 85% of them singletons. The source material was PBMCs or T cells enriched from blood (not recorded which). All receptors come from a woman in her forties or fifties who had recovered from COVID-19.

The CDR3 is CASRPGQGDTGELFF. DNA of the CDR3: TGTGCCAGCCGCCCGGGACAGGGGGACACCGGGGAGCTGTTTTTT. The J gene is TRBJ2-2, the V gene TRBV18, with 11 bases matching TRBD1. The V gene end was trimmed by 8 bases and the J gene end by 3 bases; junction bases not matched to a gene: 5. The germline CDR1 and CDR2 sequences are KGHSH and LQKENI. This CDR3 is 15 amino acids long. The variable domain in full, completed from reference TRBV18 and TRBJ2-2, reads NAGVMQNPRHLVRRRGQEARLRCSPMKGHSHVYWYRQLPEEGLKFMVYLQKENIIDESGMPKERFSAEFPKEGPSILRIQQVVRGDSAAYFCASRPGQGDTGELFFGEGSRLTVL.

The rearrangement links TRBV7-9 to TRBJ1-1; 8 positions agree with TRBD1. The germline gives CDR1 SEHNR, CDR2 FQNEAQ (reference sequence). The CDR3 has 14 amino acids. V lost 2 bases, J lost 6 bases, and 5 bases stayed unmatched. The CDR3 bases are TGTGCCAGCAGCTTACAGGGGGCCGGGGCTGAAGCTTTCTTT. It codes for CASSLQGAGAEAFF.

Here the CDR3 reads CASLNRGMNTEAFF. The CDR3 region has the DNA TGTGCCAGCCTGAACAGGGGGATGAACACTGAAGCTTTCTTT. The J gene is TRBJ1-1, the V gene TRBV6-5, with 8 bases fitting TRBD1. V was pared by 8 bases and J by 0 bases, with 5 bases of the junction left unmatched. The CDR3 contains 14 residues. Germline assignment: CDR1 MNHEY and CDR2 SVGAGI.

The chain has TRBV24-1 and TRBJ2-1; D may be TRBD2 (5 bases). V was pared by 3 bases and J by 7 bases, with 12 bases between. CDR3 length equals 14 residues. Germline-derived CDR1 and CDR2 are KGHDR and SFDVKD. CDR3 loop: CATSDAGLKNEQFF. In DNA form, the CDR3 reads TGTGCCACCAGTGATGCGGGTCTTAAAAATGAGCAGTTCTTC.

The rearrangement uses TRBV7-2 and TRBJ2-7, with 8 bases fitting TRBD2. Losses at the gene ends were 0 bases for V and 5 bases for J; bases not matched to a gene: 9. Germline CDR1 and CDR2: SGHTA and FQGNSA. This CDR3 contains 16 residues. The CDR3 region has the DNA TGTGCCAGCAGCTTAGCGTCCAGCGGGGGTCCGCACGAGCAGTACTTC. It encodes CASSLASSGGPHEQYF.

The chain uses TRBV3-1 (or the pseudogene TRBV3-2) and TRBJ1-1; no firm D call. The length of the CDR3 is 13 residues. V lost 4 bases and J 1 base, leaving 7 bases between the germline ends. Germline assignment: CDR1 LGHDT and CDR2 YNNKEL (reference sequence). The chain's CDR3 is CASSRPGNTEAFF. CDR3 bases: TGTGCCAGCAGCCGTCCAGGGAACACTGAAGCTTTCTTT.

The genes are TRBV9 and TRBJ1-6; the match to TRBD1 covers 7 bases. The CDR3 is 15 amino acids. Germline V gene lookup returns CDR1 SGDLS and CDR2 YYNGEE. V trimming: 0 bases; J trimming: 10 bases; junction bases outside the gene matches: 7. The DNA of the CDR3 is TGTGCCAGCAGCGTAGTAGACAGGGTGGGATCACCCCTCCACTTT. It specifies CASSVVDRVGSPLHF.

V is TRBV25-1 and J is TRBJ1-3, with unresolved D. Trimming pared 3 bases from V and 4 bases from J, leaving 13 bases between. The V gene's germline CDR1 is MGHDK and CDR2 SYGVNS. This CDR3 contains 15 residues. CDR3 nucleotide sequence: TGTGCCAGCAGTGAGATTACCGGACTGGGAAACACCATATATTTT. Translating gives CASSEITGLGNTIYF.

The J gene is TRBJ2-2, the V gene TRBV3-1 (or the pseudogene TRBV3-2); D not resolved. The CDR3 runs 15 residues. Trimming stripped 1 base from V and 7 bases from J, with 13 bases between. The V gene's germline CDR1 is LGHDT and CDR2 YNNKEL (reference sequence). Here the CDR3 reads CASSQVYSSDGELFF. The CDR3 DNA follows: TGTGCCAGCAGCCAAGTATACAGCTCCGACGGGGAGCTGTTTTTT.

The CDR3 region has the DNA TGTGCCTGGATGGGGGAGGTCATGAACACTGAAGCTTTCTTT. Its protein product is CAWMGEVMNTEAFF. The V and J genes are TRBV30 and TRBJ1-1, with a tentative D call TRBD1 (5 bases). The germline V gene encodes CDR1 GTSNPN and CDR2 SVGIG (reference sequence). V lost 4 bases and J 0 bases, leaving 12 bases between the germline ends. The CDR3 consists of 14 residues.

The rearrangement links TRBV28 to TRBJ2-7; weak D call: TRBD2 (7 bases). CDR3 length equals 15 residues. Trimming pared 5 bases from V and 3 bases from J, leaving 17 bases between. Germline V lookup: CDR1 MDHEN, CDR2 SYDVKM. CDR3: CASSLRGGTGYEQYF. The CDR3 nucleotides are TGTGCCAGCAGTCTAAGGGGGGGCACCGGCTACGAGCAGTACTTC.

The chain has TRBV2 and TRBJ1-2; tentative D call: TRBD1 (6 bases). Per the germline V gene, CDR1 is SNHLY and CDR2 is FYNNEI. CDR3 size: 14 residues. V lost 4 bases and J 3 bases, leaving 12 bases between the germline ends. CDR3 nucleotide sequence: TGTGCCAGCAGTGGGACAGTCCGGGACTATGGCTACACCTTC. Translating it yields CASSGTVRDYGYTF. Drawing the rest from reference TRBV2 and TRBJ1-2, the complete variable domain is EPEVTQTPSHQVTQMGQEVILRCVPISNHLYFYWYRQILGQKVEFLVSFYNNEISEKSEIFDDQFSVERPDGSNFTLKIRSTKLEDSAMYFCASSGTVRDYGYTFGSGTRLTVV.

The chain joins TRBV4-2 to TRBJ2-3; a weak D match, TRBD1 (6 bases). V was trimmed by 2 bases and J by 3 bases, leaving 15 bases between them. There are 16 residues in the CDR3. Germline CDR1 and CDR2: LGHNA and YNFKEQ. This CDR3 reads CASSQTGNRETDTQYF. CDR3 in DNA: TGTGCCAGCAGCCAAACAGGAAACAGGGAGACAGATACGCAGTATTTT.

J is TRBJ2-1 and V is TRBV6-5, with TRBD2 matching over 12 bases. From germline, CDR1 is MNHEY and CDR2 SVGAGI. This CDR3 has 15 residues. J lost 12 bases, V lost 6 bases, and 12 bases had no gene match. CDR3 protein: CASSFGTSGSQWQFF. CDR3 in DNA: TGTGCCAGCAGCTTCGGGACTAGCGGGTCCCAGTGGCAGTTCTTC.

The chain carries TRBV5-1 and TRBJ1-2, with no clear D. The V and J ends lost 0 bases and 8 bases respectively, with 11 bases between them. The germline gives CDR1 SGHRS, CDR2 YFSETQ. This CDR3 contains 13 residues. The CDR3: CASSLGSNTGYTF. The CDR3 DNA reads TGCGCCAGCAGCTTGGGCAGTAATACCGGCTACACCTTC.

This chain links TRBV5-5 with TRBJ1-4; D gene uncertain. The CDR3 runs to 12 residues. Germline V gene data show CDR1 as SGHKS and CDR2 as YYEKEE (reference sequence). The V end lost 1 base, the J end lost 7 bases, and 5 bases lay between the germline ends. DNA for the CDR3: TGTGCCAGCAGCTTGACGGGTGAAAAACTGTTTTTT. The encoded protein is CASSLTGEKLFF.

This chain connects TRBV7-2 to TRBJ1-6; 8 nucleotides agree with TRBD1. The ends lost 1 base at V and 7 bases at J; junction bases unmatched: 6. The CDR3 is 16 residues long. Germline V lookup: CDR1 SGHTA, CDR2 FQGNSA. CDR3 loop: CASSLDRTGRNSPLHF. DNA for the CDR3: TGTGCCAGCAGCTTAGATAGGACAGGGCGCAATTCACCCCTCCACTTT.

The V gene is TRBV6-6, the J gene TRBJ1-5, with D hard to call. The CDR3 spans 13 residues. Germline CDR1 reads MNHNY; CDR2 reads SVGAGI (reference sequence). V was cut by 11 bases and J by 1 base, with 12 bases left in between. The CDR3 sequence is CAGGTGSNQPQHF. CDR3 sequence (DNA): TGTGCCGGAGGAACGGGGAGCAATCAGCCCCAGCATTTT.

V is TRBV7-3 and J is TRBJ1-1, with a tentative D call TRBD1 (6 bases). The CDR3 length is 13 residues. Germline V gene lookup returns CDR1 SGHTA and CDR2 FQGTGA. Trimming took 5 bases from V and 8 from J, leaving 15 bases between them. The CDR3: CASSPLVGQEAFF. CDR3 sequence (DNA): TGTGCCAGCAGCCCCCTGGTGGGACAAGAAGCTTTCTTT.

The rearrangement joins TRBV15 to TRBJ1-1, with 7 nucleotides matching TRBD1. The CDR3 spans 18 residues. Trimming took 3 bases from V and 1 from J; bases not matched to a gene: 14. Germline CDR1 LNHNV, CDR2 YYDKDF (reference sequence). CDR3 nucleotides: TGTGCCACCAGCAGGAAATTAGGACAGGATGGGGGGAACACTGAAGCTTTCTTT. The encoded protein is CATSRKLGQDGGNTEAFF.

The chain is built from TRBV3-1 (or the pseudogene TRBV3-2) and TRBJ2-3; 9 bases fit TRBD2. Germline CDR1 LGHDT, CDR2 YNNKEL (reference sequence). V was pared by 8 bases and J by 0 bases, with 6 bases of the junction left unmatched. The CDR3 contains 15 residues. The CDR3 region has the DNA TGTGCCAGCGGCCCGACTAGCGGTAGCACAGATACGCAGTATTTT. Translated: CASGPTSGSTDTQYF.

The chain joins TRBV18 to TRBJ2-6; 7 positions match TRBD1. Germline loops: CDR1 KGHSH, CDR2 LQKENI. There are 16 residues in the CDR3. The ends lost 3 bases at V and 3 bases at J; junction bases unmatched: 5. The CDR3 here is CASSPPGTVGANVLTF. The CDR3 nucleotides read TGTGCCAGCTCACCGCCAGGGACAGTTGGGGCCAACGTCCTGACTTTC.

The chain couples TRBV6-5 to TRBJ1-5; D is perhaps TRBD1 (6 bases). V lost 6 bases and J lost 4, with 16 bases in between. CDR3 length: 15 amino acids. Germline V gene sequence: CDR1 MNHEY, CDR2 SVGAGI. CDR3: CASSPGQSYNQPQHF. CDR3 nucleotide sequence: TGTGCCAGCAGCCCAGGACAGTCCTATAATCAGCCCCAGCATTTT.

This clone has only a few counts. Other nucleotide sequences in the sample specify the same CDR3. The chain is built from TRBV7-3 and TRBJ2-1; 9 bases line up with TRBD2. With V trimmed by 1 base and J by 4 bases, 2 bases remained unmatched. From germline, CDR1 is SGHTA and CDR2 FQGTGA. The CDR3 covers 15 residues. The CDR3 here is CASSLNSGGYNEQFF. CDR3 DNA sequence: TGTGCCAGCAGCTTAAATAGCGGGGGATACAATGAGCAGTTCTTC.

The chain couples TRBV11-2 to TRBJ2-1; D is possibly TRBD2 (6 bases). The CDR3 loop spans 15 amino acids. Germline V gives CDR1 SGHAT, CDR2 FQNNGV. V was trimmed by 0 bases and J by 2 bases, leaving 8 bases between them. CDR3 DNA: TGTGCCAGCAGCTTAGAAGCGGGCCCCTACAATGAGCAGTTCTTC. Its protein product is CASSLEAGPYNEQFF.

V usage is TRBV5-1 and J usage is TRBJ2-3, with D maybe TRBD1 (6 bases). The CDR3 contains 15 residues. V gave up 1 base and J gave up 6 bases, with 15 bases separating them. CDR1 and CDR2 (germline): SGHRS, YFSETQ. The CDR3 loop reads CASSLILARGDTQYF. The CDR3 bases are TGCGCCAGCAGCTTGATCCTGGCTAGGGGGGATACGCAGTATTTT.

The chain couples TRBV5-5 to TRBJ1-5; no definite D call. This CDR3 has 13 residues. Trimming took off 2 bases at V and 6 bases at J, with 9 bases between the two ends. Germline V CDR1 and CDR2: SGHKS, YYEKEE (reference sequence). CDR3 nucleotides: TGTGCCAGCAGCTTCGACGAGCGTCAGCCCCAGCATTTT. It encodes CASSFDERQPQHF.

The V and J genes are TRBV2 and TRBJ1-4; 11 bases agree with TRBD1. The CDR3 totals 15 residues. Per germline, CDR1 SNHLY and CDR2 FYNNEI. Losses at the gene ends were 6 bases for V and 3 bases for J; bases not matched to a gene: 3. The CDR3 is CASRRTGGPNEKLFF. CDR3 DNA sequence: TGTGCCAGCAGACGGACAGGGGGCCCTAATGAAAAACTGTTTTTT.